The next 12 T cell receptor beta chains were all read from a single sample in a study of human T cells and chemical hapten exposure. Time point reported: pre-sensitization, week 0. Stated treatment: therapeutic diphenylcyclopropenone sensitization with weekly scalp DPC. TCRdb called the RACE reads again in MiXCR, with one record for every CDR3 protein. Found here are about 290,000 distinct CDR3 sequences, approximately 8% of them singletons; the top ten hold 0.9% to 1.5%. The sequencing here drew on whole blood, taken in connection with sensitization to the hapten diphenylcyclopropenone (DPC). Receptors originate from a man aged 18 to 30 with alopecia areata. Some clones in this sample may be carry-over from other donors' samples.

This clonotype has ten or more counts. The chain recombines TRBV6-5 with TRBJ1-5; D unresolved. Germline V CDR1 and CDR2: MNHEY, SVGAGI. Deletions cut 2 bases from V and 6 bases from J, with 8 bases between. This CDR3 has 13 residues. CDR3 sequence reads: CASSYHVSQPQHF. The CDR3 bases are TGTGCCAGCAGTTACCACGTCTCTCAGCCCCAGCATTTT.

This clonotype occurred a few times. V is TRBV29-1 and J is TRBJ2-2; TRBD1 agrees at 7 bases. This CDR3 comprises 15 residues. Germline trimming cut 5 bases from V and 2 bases from J; bases unmatched to any gene: 8. CDR1 is SQVTM and CDR2 is ANQGSEA in the germline V gene. Here the CDR3 DNA reads TGCAGCGTTTCTGGGACAGCGACTAACACCGGGGAGCTGTTTTTT. Translating gives CSVSGTATNTGELFF.

The CDR3 region has the DNA TGTGCCAGCAGCTTAGGGGACACCTCCGATCTCAACTATGGCTACACCTTC. It yields the protein CASSLGDTSDLNYGYTF. The chain employs TRBV7-8 and TRBJ1-2, with a weak D call TRBD1 (6 bases). The V and J ends lost 1 base and 2 bases respectively, with 17 bases between them. The CDR3 runs 17 residues. Germline V lookup: CDR1 SGHVS, CDR2 FQNEAQ.

In this sample, this clonotype turned up many times. The rearrangement joins TRBV5-1 to TRBJ2-1; no clear D. V was cut by 5 bases and J by 4 bases, with 7 bases left in between. CDR1 SGHRS and CDR2 YFSETQ come from the germline V gene. This CDR3 contains 12 residues. The CDR3 loop is CASSTNYNEQFF. The CDR3 region has the DNA TGCGCCAGCAGTACAAATTACAATGAGCAGTTCTTC.

The V call is TRBV12-3 or TRBV12-4, the J call TRBJ1-4; D perhaps matches TRBD1 (6 bases). Trimming pared 6 bases from V and 3 bases from J, leaving 11 bases between. This CDR3 spans 14 amino acids. In DNA, the CDR3 is TGTGCCAGCAGGATACAGGGATCTAATGAAAAACTGTTTTTT. Translating it yields CASRIQGSNEKLFF.

This rearrangement joins TRBV19 to TRBJ1-2; TRBD1 might be the D (5 bases). V shed 5 bases and J shed 1 base, with 20 bases lying between them. This CDR3 has 17 amino acids. Germline V lookup: CDR1 LNHDA, CDR2 SQIVND (reference sequence). CDR3 DNA: TGTGCCAGTAGTCCCCGGCGGCAGGGAAGAGATAACTATGGCTACACCTTC. It specifies CASSPRRQGRDNYGYTF.

In this sample, this clonotype turned up many times. The V gene is TRBV6-5, the J gene TRBJ2-7; 9 bases are a match to TRBD1. The CDR3 spans 12 residues. Germline lookup yields CDR1 MNHEY and CDR2 SVGAGI. Germline trimming cut 5 bases from V and 9 bases from J; bases unmatched to any gene: 5. The CDR3 bases are TGTGCCAGCAGTCCGGGACAGGGACGGCAGTACGTC. Translated, it gives CASSPGQGRQYV.

The CDR3 nucleotides read TGTGCCAGCAGCGGAGGGACAGGGGTTATGAGTAATGAAAAACTGTTTTTT. It is translated as CASSGGTGVMSNEKLFF. The chain employs TRBV9 and TRBJ1-4; 10 bases fit TRBD1. This CDR3 has 17 residues. The germline V gene encodes CDR1 SGDLS and CDR2 YYNGEE. After removal of 3 bases from V and 4 bases from J, the junction contained 9 bases not matched to a gene.

This clonotype was detected a few times. The CDR3: CASSSIQGQETQYF. CDR3 nucleotides: TGCGCCAGCAGCTCCATACAGGGACAAGAGACCCAGTACTTC. The chain joins TRBV5-1 to TRBJ2-5; D perhaps matches TRBD1 (6 bases). Germline CDR1 and CDR2: SGHRS and YFSETQ. The CDR3 is 14 amino acids. The V end was cut by 3 bases, the J end by 2 bases, with 11 bases between.

J is TRBJ2-3 and V is TRBV29-1; a weak D match, TRBD2 (6 bases). V dropped 6 bases and J dropped 3 bases, with 16 bases sitting between them. The CDR3 length is 14 residues. CDR1 is SQVTM and CDR2 is ANQGSEA in the germline V gene. CDR3 amino acids: CSVTRGEVTDTQYF. As DNA, the CDR3 is TGCAGCGTCACCCGCGGGGAGGTGACAGATACGCAGTATTTT.

This clonotype occurred a few times. The CDR3 here is CASSPRLAGGPNTQYF. CDR3 nucleotide sequence: TGTGCCAGCAGTCCCCGACTAGCGGGGGGGCCAAATACGCAGTATTTT. The V and J genes are TRBV12-3 or TRBV12-4 and TRBJ2-3; 14 bases are shared with TRBD2. The CDR3 has 16 residues. Trimming took 5 bases from V and 7 from J; bases not matched to a gene: 8.

The rearrangement uses TRBV7-9 and TRBJ2-4; D gene unclear. This CDR3 is 11 amino acids long. Trimming took 5 bases from V and 7 from J, leaving 6 bases between them. CDR1 and CDR2 from the germline V gene are SEHNR and FQNEAQ (reference sequence). The CDR3 reads CASSLANIQYF. Here the CDR3 DNA reads TGTGCCAGCAGCCTCGCTAACATTCAGTACTTC.